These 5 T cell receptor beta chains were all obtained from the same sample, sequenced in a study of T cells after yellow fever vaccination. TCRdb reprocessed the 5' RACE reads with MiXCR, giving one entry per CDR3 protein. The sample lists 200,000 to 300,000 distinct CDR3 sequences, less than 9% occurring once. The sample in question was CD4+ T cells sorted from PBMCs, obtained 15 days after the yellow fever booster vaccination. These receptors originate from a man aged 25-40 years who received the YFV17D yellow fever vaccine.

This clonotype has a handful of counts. Here the CDR3 DNA reads TGCAGTGCTCCAGCGGGGACTAGTGTTAATGAGCAGTTCTTC. Its translation is CSAPAGTSVNEQFF. This rearrangement joins TRBV20-1 to TRBJ2-1, with 8 bases lining up with TRBD2. With V trimmed by 5 bases and J by 7 bases, 10 bases remained unmatched. Germline V gene lookup returns CDR1 DFQATT and CDR2 SNEGSKA (reference sequence). The CDR3 runs to 14 residues.

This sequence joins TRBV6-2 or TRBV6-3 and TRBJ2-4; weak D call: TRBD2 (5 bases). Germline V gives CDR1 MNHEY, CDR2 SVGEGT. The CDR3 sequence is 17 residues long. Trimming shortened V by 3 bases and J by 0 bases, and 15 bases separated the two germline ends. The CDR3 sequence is CASSYFVLAEAKNIQYF. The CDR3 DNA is TGTGCCAGCAGTTATTTTGTCCTAGCAGAAGCCAAAAACATTCAGTACTTC.

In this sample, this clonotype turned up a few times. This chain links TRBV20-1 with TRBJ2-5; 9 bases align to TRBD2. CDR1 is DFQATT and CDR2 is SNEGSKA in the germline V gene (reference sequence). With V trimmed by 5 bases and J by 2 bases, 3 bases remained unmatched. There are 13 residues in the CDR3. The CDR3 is CSAYSGGQETQYF. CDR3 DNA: TGCAGTGCTTATAGCGGGGGACAAGAGACCCAGTACTTC.

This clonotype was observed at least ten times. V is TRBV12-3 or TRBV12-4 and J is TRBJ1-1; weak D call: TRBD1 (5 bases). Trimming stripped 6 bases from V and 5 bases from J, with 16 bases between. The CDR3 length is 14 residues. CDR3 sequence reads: CASSPLGGRTEAFF. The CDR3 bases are TGTGCCAGCAGCCCCTTGGGGGGGAGGACTGAAGCTTTCTTT.

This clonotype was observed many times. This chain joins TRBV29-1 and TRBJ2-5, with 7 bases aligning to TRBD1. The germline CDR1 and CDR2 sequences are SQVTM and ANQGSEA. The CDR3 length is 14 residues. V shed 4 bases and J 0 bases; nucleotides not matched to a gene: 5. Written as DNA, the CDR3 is TGCAGCGTTGCCAGGGGGTCGTACCAAGAGACCCAGTACTTC. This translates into CSVARGSYQETQYF.